One and the same sample provided the 16 T cell receptor beta chains below, sequenced in a study of blood T cell repertoires in COVID-19. TCRdb's table, derived via immunoSEQ multiplex PCR, lists solely in-frame clones and lacks some. Here the sample spans tens of thousands of clones, 89% being singletons. Sequencing was done on a sample of peripheral blood. The receptors stem from a woman aged 80 or over with acute or convalescent COVID-19.

V usage is TRBV7-5 and J usage is TRBJ2-1; the D call TRBD2 from the table was never checked on the DNA. TRBV7-5 is reported as a pseudogene. The CDR3 spans 16 residues. The CDR3 DNA follows: TGTGCCAGAAGCTCTCGGAGCGGGGGGACCTACAATGAGCAGTTCTTC. It translates to CARSSRSGGTYNEQFF.

V is TRBV24-1 and J is TRBJ2-3; 7 nucleotides line up with TRBD2. The V segment lost 3 bases and the J segment 2 bases; nucleotides outside the gene matches: 7. This CDR3 is built from 16 residues. The V gene's germline CDR1 is KGHDR and CDR2 SFDVKD. CDR3 region: CATSDQASGYTDTQYF. The CDR3 DNA follows: TGTGCCACCAGTGATCAAGCTAGCGGTTACACAGATACGCAGTATTTT.

The rearrangement links TRBV7-9 to TRBJ1-5, with D hard to call. Germline values: CDR1 SEHNR, CDR2 FQNEAQ (reference sequence). Between the trimmed V and J ends, which lost 4 bases and 5 bases, there was a span of 6 bases. The CDR3 spans 12 residues. The CDR3 DNA reads TGTGCCAGCAGCTACCTAGATCAGCCCCAGCATTTT. This sequence encodes CASSYLDQPQHF.

The chain combines TRBV15 with TRBJ1-2; D remains unclear. The V gene lost 3 bases and the J gene lost 6 bases, with 23 bases spanning the gap. CDR1 LNHNV and CDR2 YYDKDF come from the germline V gene (reference sequence). This CDR3 region has 17 residues. Here the CDR3 reads CATSSDLGLHSDDGYTF. The CDR3 region has the DNA TGTGCCACCAGCAGTGATCTGGGTTTGCATAGCGACGATGGCTACACCTTC.

V and J are TRBV7-8 and TRBJ2-3; 9 nucleotides line up with TRBD2. The CDR3 is made up of 15 amino acids. Trimming cost V 3 bases and J 0 bases; bases outside gene matches: 1. CDR1 SGHVS and CDR2 FQNEAQ come from the germline V gene. CDR3 loop: CASSLAGGSTDTQYF. CDR3 coding DNA: TGTGCCAGCAGCTTGGCGGGGGGGAGCACAGATACGCAGTATTTT.

The CDR3: CASSQVGGSETQYF. CDR3 DNA: TGTGCCAGCAGCCAAGTCGGTGGTTCCGAGACCCAGTACTTC. V usage is TRBV14 and J usage is TRBJ2-5, with D unclear. V was pared by 1 base and J by 5 bases, with 11 bases between. The CDR3 contains 14 residues. Looked up from germline, CDR1 is SGHDN and CDR2 is FVKESK. Together with reference TRBV14 and TRBJ2-5, the CDR3 gives the full variable domain: EAGVTQFPSHSVIEKGQTVTLRCDPISGHDNLYWYRRVMGKEIKFLLHFVKESKQDESGMPNNRFLAERTGGTYSTLKVQPAELEDSGVYFCASSQVGGSETQYFGPGTRLLVL.

The chain joins TRBV6-1 to TRBJ1-2; D is uncertain. The CDR3 runs 14 residues. V shed 4 bases and J shed 3 bases, with 12 bases lying between them. Per the germline V gene, CDR1 is MNHNS and CDR2 is SASEGT. The CDR3 DNA follows: TGTGCCAGCAGTGTCCCAACGGAGGACTATGGCTACACCTTC. Translating it yields CASSVPTEDYGYTF.

The chain combines TRBV28 with TRBJ1-1; possibly TRBD1 for D (6 bases). There are 15 residues in the CDR3. V was shortened by 5 bases and J by 1 base, with 14 bases between the two germline ends. Germline CDR1 reads MDHEN; CDR2 reads SYDVKM. The CDR3, as DNA: TGTGCCAGCAGTGGGAGGGGGGAAGCGAACACTGAAGCTTTCTTT. Translated, it gives CASSGRGEANTEAFF.

This clone showed up just once. This chain joins TRBV11-3 and TRBJ2-1; D is perhaps TRBD1 (5 bases). Germline V lookup: CDR1 SGHNT, CDR2 YENEEA. Trimming pared 4 bases from V and 0 bases from J, leaving 10 bases between. This CDR3 contains 15 residues. The CDR3 here is CASSSRQSSYNEQFF. The CDR3 DNA follows: TGTGCCAGCAGCTCTCGACAGAGCTCCTACAATGAGCAGTTCTTC.

This chain connects TRBV12-3 or TRBV12-4 to TRBJ2-2; D may be TRBD1 (6 bases). Trimming stripped 6 bases from V and 6 bases from J, with 11 bases between. This CDR3 contains 13 residues. The CDR3 DNA reads TGTGCCAGCAGCCAGGGGAGCTCCGGGGAGCTGTTTTTT. Encoded protein: CASSQGSSGELFF.

The chain has TRBV19 and TRBJ1-3, with D hard to call. Germline V gives CDR1 LNHDA, CDR2 SQIVND (reference sequence). The CDR3 contains 15 residues. V was shortened by 5 bases and J by 1 base, with 12 bases between the two germline ends. The CDR3 reads CASSSFRGSGNTIYF. The CDR3 DNA is TGTGCCAGTAGTTCGTTCCGGGGATCTGGAAACACCATATATTTT.

V gene TRBV7-2 combines with J gene TRBJ2-3, with a possible D match to TRBD2 (6 bases). Trimming took 4 bases from V and 9 from J, leaving 11 bases between them. CDR3 size: 12 residues. CDR1 is SGHTA and CDR2 is FQGNSA in the germline V gene. The CDR3 here is CASSWSRETQYF. Here the CDR3 DNA reads TGTGCCAGCAGCTGGTCCCGGGAGACGCAGTATTTT.

The CDR3, as DNA: TGTGCCAGCAGCCAAGCCGGGACAGATAATCAGCCCCAGCATTTT. Amino acid sequence: CASSQAGTDNQPQHF. This chain connects TRBV3-1 (or the pseudogene TRBV3-2) to TRBJ1-5, with TRBD1 matching over 7 bases. The CDR3 length is 15 residues. The germline V gene has CDR1 LGHDT and CDR2 YNNKEL (reference sequence). Trimming cost V 1 base and J 4 bases; bases outside gene matches: 4.

The V call is TRBV6-1, the J call TRBJ2-5; TRBD2 agrees at 12 bases. V was clipped by 4 bases and J by 1 base; unmatched bases: 7. This CDR3 is 17 amino acids long. CDR1 and CDR2 (germline): MNHNS, SASEGT. The CDR3 DNA follows: TGTGCCAGCAGTGCACTAGCGGGGGGACCTTTCCAAGAGACCCAGTACTTC. This codes for CASSALAGGPFQETQYF.

To note about this clone: One end of the junction is discordant with germline, which a read error may explain. J is TRBJ2-7 and V is TRBV27, with D possibly matching TRBD2 (6 bases). There are 15 residues in the CDR3. CDR1 and CDR2 from the germline V gene are MNHEY and SMNVEV (reference sequence). The CDR3 DNA sequence: TGTGCCAGCAGTTTGGGGACGGGAGTCTCCTACGGGCAGTACTTC. Translating it yields CASSLGTGVSYGQYF.

V gene TRBV11-2 combines with J gene TRBJ1-5, with TRBD1 matching over 8 bases. With 0 bases clipped from V and 4 bases from J, the junction kept 2 bases outside the gene matches. Germline V CDR1 and CDR2: SGHAT, FQNNGV. The CDR3 totals 15 residues. This CDR3 reads CASSLDTGGNQPQHF. CDR3 nucleotides: TGTGCCAGCAGCTTAGATACAGGGGGGAATCAGCCCCAGCATTTT.